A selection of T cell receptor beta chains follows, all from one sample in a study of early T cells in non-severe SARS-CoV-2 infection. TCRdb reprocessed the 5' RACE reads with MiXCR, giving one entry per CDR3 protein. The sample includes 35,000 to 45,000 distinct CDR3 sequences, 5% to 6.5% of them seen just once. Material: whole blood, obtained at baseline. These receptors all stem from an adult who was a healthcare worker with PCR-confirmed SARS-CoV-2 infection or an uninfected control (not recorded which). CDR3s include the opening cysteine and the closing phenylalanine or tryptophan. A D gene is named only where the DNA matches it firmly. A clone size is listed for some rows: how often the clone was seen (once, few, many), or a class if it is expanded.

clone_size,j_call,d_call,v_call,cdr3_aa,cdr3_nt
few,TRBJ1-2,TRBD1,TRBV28,CASSFGTGNYGYTF,TGTGCCAGCAGTTTCGGGACAGGGAACTATGGCTACACCTTC
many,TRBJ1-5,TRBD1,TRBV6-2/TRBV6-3,CASRTNRGSNQPQHF,TGTGCCAGCAGAACAAACAGGGGTAGCAATCAGCCCCAGCATTTT
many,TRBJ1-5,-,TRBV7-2,CASSLGPLQQYSNQPQHF,TGTGCCAGCAGCTTGGGCCCATTGCAACAGTATAGCAATCAGCCCCAGCATTTT
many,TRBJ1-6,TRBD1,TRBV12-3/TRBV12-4,CASSTIDRGSSPLHF,TGTGCCAGCAGTACCATTGACAGGGGAAGTTCACCCCTCCACTTT
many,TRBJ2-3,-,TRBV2,CASSDSRGTDTQYF,TGTGCCAGCAGCGACTCTAGAGGCACAGATACGCAGTATTTT
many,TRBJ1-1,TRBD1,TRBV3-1,CASSQAGGGTEAFF,TGTGCCAGCAGCCAAGCAGGGGGAGGAACTGAAGCTTTCTTT
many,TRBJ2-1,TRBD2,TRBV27,CASSILSAGGYNEQFF,TGTGCCAGCAGTATCCTTAGCGCGGGGGGATACAATGAGCAGTTCTTC
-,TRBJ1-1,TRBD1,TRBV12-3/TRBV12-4,CASSFPGGNTEAFF,TGTGCCAGCAGTTTCCCAGGGGGCAACACTGAAGCTTTCTTT
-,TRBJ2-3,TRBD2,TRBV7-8,CASSPRTSGLTDTQYF,TGTGCCAGCAGCCCCAGGACTAGCGGGCTCACAGATACGCAGTATTTT
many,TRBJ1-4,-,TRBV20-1,CSAGGSGNEKLFF,TGCAGTGCCGGCGGGTCCGGTAATGAAAAACTGTTTTTT
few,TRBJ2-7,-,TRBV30,CAWSVLTVPYEQYF,TGTGCCTGGAGTGTGCTGACAGTCCCCTACGAGCAGTACTTC
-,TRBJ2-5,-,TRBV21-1,CASTKKTQYF,TGTGCCAGCACCAAGAAGACCCAGTACTTC
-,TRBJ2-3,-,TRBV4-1,CASSQGGGSTDTQYF,TGCGCCAGCAGCCAAGGGGGCGGGAGCACAGATACGCAGTATTTT
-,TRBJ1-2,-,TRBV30,CAWSVAEGTHGYTF,TGTGCCTGGAGTGTGGCAGAGGGGACGCATGGCTACACCTTC
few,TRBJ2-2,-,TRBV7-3,CASSLTGGTGELFF,TGTGCCAGCAGCTTAACGGGGGGCACCGGGGAGCTGTTTTTT
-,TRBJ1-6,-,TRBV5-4,CASSLRPGVDSPLHF,TGTGCCAGCAGCTTGCGACCAGGGGTGGATTCACCCCTCCACTTT
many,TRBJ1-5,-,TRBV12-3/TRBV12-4,CASSPLYSNQPQHF,TGTGCCAGCAGTCCACTCTATAGCAATCAGCCCCAGCATTTT
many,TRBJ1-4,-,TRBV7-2,CASSPSGQGNEKLFF,TGTGCCAGCAGCCCCAGCGGGCAGGGTAATGAAAAACTGTTTTTT
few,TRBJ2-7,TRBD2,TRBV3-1,CASRMSGGVEQYF,TGTGCCAGCAGGATGAGCGGGGGGGTCGAGCAGTACTTC
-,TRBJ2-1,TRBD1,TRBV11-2,CASSSYRDRGPGNEQFF,TGTGCCAGCAGCTCTTACCGGGACAGGGGTCCCGGTAATGAGCAGTTCTTC
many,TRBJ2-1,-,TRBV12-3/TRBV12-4,CASSRTGSYNEQFF,TGTGCCAGCAGCAGGACTGGCTCCTACAATGAGCAGTTCTTC
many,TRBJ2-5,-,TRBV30,CAWRVPGAQYF,TGTGCCTGGAGGGTACCCGGGGCCCAGTACTTC
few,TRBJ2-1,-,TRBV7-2,CASSLGPPTNEQFF,TGTGCCAGCAGCTTAGGACCCCCTACGAATGAGCAGTTCTTC
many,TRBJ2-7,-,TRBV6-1,CASSRESSYEQYF,TGTGCCAGCAGCAGGGAGAGCTCCTACGAGCAGTACTTC
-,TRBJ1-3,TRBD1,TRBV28,CASTRDSFSGNTIYF,TGTGCCAGCACTCGGGACAGCTTCTCTGGAAACACCATATATTTT
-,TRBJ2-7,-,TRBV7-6,CASSPQGSTYEQYF,TGTGCCAGCAGCCCTCAGGGGTCGACCTACGAGCAGTACTTC
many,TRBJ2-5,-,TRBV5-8,CASSFSTHQETQYF,TGTGCCAGCAGCTTTTCGACTCACCAAGAGACCCAGTACTTC
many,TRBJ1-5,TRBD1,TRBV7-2,CASSPPTGDGNQPQHF,TGTGCCAGCAGCCCTCCGACAGGGGACGGCAATCAGCCCCAGCATTTT
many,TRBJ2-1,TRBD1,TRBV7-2,CASSLVGGQEQFF,TGTGCCAGCAGCTTAGTAGGGGGACAGGAGCAGTTCTTC
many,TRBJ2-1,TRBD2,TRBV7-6,CASSLTSGPNEQFF,TGTGCCAGCAGCTTGACTAGCGGGCCTAATGAGCAGTTCTTC
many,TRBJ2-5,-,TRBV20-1,CSAEPRYQETQYF,TGCAGTGCTGAACCCAGGTACCAAGAGACCCAGTACTTC
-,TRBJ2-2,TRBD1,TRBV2,CASSRQGPNTGELFF,TGTGCCAGCAGTAGACAGGGACCGAACACCGGGGAGCTGTTTTTT
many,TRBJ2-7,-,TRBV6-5,CASSSVRVSYEQYF,TGTGCCAGCAGTTCAGTCCGAGTCTCCTACGAGCAGTACTTC
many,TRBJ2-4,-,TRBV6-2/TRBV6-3,CASSATGAKNIQYF,TGTGCCAGCAGTGCGACAGGAGCCAAAAACATTCAGTACTTC
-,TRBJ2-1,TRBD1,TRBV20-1,CSARRADRVAYNEQFF,TGCAGTGCTCGACGTGCGGACAGGGTCGCCTACAATGAGCAGTTCTTC
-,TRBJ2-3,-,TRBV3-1,CASSQDHRLFDSRTDTQYF,TGTGCCAGCAGCCAAGACCATCGGCTTTTTGACAGCCGCACAGATACGCAGTATTTT
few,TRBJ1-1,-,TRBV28,CASSPRTEAFF,TGTGCCAGCAGTCCCCGCACTGAAGCTTTCTTT
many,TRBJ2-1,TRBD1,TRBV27,CASSLYTRTGNEQFF,TGTGCCAGCAGTTTATATACCCGGACAGGAAATGAGCAGTTCTTC
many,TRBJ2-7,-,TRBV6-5,CASSLSDGMTFYEQYF,TGTGCCAGCAGTTTGTCGGACGGAATGACCTTCTACGAGCAGTACTTC
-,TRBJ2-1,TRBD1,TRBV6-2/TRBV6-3,CATAGTGEYNEQFF,TGTGCCACCGCCGGGACAGGGGAATACAATGAGCAGTTCTTC
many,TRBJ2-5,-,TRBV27,CASSLRVQETQYF,TGTGCCAGCAGTTTACGTGTGCAAGAGACCCAGTACTTC
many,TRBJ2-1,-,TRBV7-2,CASSQTGGYNEQFF,TGTGCCAGCAGCCAGACCGGGGGTTACAATGAGCAGTTCTTC
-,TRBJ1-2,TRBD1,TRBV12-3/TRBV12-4,CASSFRTPLTRDRDYGYTF,TGTGCCAGCAGTTTCCGCACACCACTTACCCGGGACAGGGATTATGGCTACACCTTC
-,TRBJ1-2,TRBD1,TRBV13,CASSLGRGLDYGYTF,TGTGCCAGCAGCTTGGGCAGGGGGCTGGATTATGGCTACACCTTC
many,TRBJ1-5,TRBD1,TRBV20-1,CSARDADRAQHF,TGCAGTGCTAGAGATGCGGACAGGGCCCAGCATTTT
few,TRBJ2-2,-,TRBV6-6,CASSYGQGGGELFF,TGTGCCAGCAGTTACGGGCAGGGAGGCGGGGAGCTGTTTTTT
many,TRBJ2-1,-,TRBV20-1,CSARDFRRGRSYNEQFF,TGCAGTGCTAGAGATTTCCGGCGGGGGCGTTCCTACAATGAGCAGTTCTTC
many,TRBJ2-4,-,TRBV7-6,CASSPWDGGAQNIQYF,TGTGCCAGCAGCCCCTGGGACGGTGGGGCCCAAAACATTCAGTACTTC
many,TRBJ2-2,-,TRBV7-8,CASSFGGPNTGELFF,TGTGCCAGCAGCTTCGGGGGGCCGAACACCGGGGAGCTGTTTTTT
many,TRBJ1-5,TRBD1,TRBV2,CASAGTGNQPQHF,TGTGCCAGCGCCGGGACAGGCAATCAGCCCCAGCATTTT
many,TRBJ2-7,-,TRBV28,CASSSGLLEQYF,TGTGCCAGCAGTTCAGGGCTCCTCGAGCAGTACTTC
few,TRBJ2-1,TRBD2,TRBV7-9,CASSQHGLAGPYNEQFF,TGTGCCAGCAGCCAACACGGACTAGCGGGGCCCTACAATGAGCAGTTCTTC
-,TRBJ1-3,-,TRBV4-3,CASSQRITTGNTIYF,TGCGCCAGCAGCCAACGGATAACCACTGGAAACACCATATATTTT